Listed below are T cell receptor beta chains from one sample, sequenced in a study of T cells in Graves' hyperthyroidism and ophthalmopathy. MiXCR, run by TCRdb on the multiplex PCR reads, gives a single entry per CDR3 protein. The sample includes approximately 870,000 distinct CDR3 sequences, more than 30% of them seen just once. The sample consisted of blood. These receptors were collected from a man aged 18 to 29 with Graves' hyperthyroidism. The CDR3 runs from the conserved cysteine through the conserved F or W. A D gene is named only where the DNA matches it firmly. Expanded clones are given a class, and other clones once, few, many or no size at all.

j_call v_call clone_size d_call cdr3_nt cdr3_aa
TRBJ1-6 TRBV6-1 - TRBD1 TGTGCCAACAGGAGGACAGGTGATAATTCACCCCTCCACTTT CANRRTGDNSPLHF
TRBJ1-6 TRBV2 - - TGTGCCAGCAGTGACCATTCGTCCCATAATTCACCCCTCCACTTT CASSDHSSHNSPLHF
TRBJ2-7 TRBV6-5 few - TGTGCCAGCAGTTCCGCGACCTCCTACGAGCAGTACTTC CASSSATSYEQYF
TRBJ1-6 TRBV5-1 - - TGCGCCAGCAGCCGCGAAGTGGGGTCTAATTCACCCCTCCACTTT CASSREVGSNSPLHF
TRBJ2-5 TRBV5-8 few - TGTGCCAGCAGCTTGTATCGGAGGTACCAAGAGACCCAGTACTTC CASSLYRRYQETQYF
TRBJ2-5 TRBV20-1 few - TGCAGTGCGGCCGGGACGAGGGGAGAGACCCAGTACTTC CSAAGTRGETQYF
TRBJ1-1 TRBV2 many TRBD1 TGCGCCAGCAGTGTGCAGGGGGAGAACACTGAAGCTTTCTTT CASSVQGENTEAFF
TRBJ1-6 TRBV15 many - TGTGCCACCAGCAGAGCGTCTTCTCCCCTCCACTTT CATSRASSPLHF
TRBJ1-5 TRBV7-3 many - TGTGCCAGCAGCTTATTAGCTGGACAGCCCCAGCATTTT CASSLLAGQPQHF
TRBJ2-2 TRBV19 many - TGTGCCAGTAGGGACAGGAACACCGGGGAGCTGTTTTTT CASRDRNTGELFF
TRBJ2-5 TRBV6-5 - - TGTGCCAGCAGTTATCTACCCCAAGAGACCCAGTACTTC CASSYLPQETQYF
TRBJ2-7 TRBV12-3/TRBV12-4 few - TGTGCCAGCAGTTTTTGGTCGGCGGAGCAGTACTTC CASSFWSAEQYF
TRBJ1-1 TRBV4-1 - - TGCGCCAGCAGCCAAGATTCGCCCCGCCTGAACACTGAAGCTTTCTTT CASSQDSPRLNTEAFF
TRBJ2-1 TRBV24-1 - - TGTGCCACCCGGGGGGCGCGAAATGAGCAGTTCTTC CATRGARNEQFF
TRBJ1-1 TRBV2 once TRBD1 TGTGCCAGACGGACAGGGAACACTGAAGCTTTCTTT CARRTGNTEAFF
TRBJ1-2 TRBV6-5 once - TGTGCCGGCAGTTTAGACAGCCGCAACTATGGCTACACCTTC CAGSLDSRNYGYTF
TRBJ2-5 TRBV15 many - TGTGCCACCAGCTTATCCCCTGGGGAGACCCAGTACTTC CATSLSPGETQYF
TRBJ2-2 TRBV7-2 few TRBD2 TGTGCCAGCAGCTTTTGGGAGCGGGGCGTCACCGGGGAGCTGTTTTTT CASSFWERGVTGELFF
TRBJ1-3 TRBV11-2 few - TGTGCCAGCAGCTCCATTACAGGGAAGGCTGGAAACACCATATATTTT CASSSITGKAGNTIYF
TRBJ2-5 TRBV7-6 few TRBD1 TGTGCCAGCAGCTTAGCCCCCGGGACAGGGGACTTATTC CASSLAPGTGDLF
TRBJ1-4 TRBV13 - - TGTGCCAGCAGCCAAGTAACAGCTTCGGAAAAACTGTTTTTT CASSQVTASEKLFF
TRBJ2-5 TRBV7-9 many - TGTGCCAGCAGGAAAGGGGGGGAGACCCAGTACTTC CASRKGGETQYF
TRBJ1-1 TRBV6-5 - - TGTGCCAGCAGTAGCGACGGGACGGGGGCTTTCTTT CASSSDGTGAFF
TRBJ1-2 TRBV7-9 many - TGTGCTTCCGGAGCTAACTATGGCTACACCTTC CASGANYGYTF
TRBJ1-6 TRBV6-6 few TRBD1 TGTGCCAGCAGTTACAATGGACAGGGAGATAATTCACCCCTCCACTTT CASSYNGQGDNSPLHF
TRBJ1-2 TRBV5-8 many TRBD1 TGTGCCAGCAGCTTGGGACAGGGGAGAGGCTACACCTTC CASSLGQGRGYTF
TRBJ1-2 TRBV19 many - TGTGCCAGTAGTATGGCCTATGGCTACACCTTC CASSMAYGYTF
TRBJ1-2 TRBV25-1 once - TGTGCCAGCGGGCGTGGGATTCACTATGGCTACACCTTC CASGRGIHYGYTF
TRBJ2-7 TRBV29-1 many TRBD2 TGCAGCGTCGCGGGACTAGCGGGAACCGACGAGCAGTACTTC CSVAGLAGTDEQYF
TRBJ1-1 TRBV29-1 many TRBD1 TGCAGCGTTGAGACAGGGGACGGTTTGGCTGAAGCTTTCTTT CSVETGDGLAEAFF
TRBJ1-3 TRBV12-3/TRBV12-4 - - TGTGCCAGCAGTGCAATAGGGACAGGAAACACCATATATTTT CASSAIGTGNTIYF
TRBJ2-7 TRBV7-8 many - TGTGCCAGCAGCTTAGCGGGACTCAGCTACGAGCAGTACTTC CASSLAGLSYEQYF
TRBJ1-1 TRBV7-9 - - TGTGCCAGCAGCTTCCCCCCGGGACCCATGAACACTGAAGCTTTCTTT CASSFPPGPMNTEAFF
TRBJ2-7 TRBV7-2 many - TGTGCCAGCAGCTTTGGAACAGCCTACGAGCAGTACTTC CASSFGTAYEQYF
TRBJ1-1 TRBV10-3 many - TGTGCCATCAGTGTCCGGGACGAAGCTTTCTTT CAISVRDEAFF
TRBJ1-1 TRBV24-1 many - TGTGCCACCAAGCCGTCGGGAGGGACTGAAGCTTTCTTT CATKPSGGTEAFF
TRBJ2-3 TRBV24-1 - - TGTGCCACCAGTGATCAGGGTGATACGCAGTATTTT CATSDQGDTQYF
TRBJ1-5 TRBV9 many TRBD1 TGTGCCAGCAGCGCGACAGGGTATAGCAATCAGCCCCAGCATTTT CASSATGYSNQPQHF
TRBJ1-1 TRBV20-1 many TRBD1 TGCAGTGCTACCGACAGGGGTGGGAACACTGAAGCTTTCTTT CSATDRGGNTEAFF
TRBJ2-7 TRBV7-9 few TRBD1 TGTGCCAGCAGCTCGGGGGGACAGGGATCCAAGCAGTACTTC CASSSGGQGSKQYF
TRBJ1-5 TRBV5-5 few - TGTGCCAGCAGCTGGGTAGAGGGGTTCAATCAGCCCCAGCATTTT CASSWVEGFNQPQHF
TRBJ1-1 TRBV11-2 - - TGTGCCAGCAGCTTAGATCCCCAGGGTGCAGGGAAAGCTTTCTTT CASSLDPQGAGKAFF
TRBJ2-5 TRBV2 - - TGTGCCAGCAGCGCGACAGACCTTCCTATGGAGACCCAGTACTTC CASSATDLPMETQYF
TRBJ1-4 TRBV11-2 - - TGTGCCAACAGCTTGGCTGTGACGGAACTTAATGAAAAACTGTTTTTT CANSLAVTELNEKLFF